This TCR beta chain is from a study of blood T cells in healthy people across ages. On the study more broadly: About one barcoded beta molecule per two T cells was the capture yield of template switching.

It was with a sample-barcoded 5' primer and a J-beta primer mix that a second PCR of about 6 to 11 cycles was run. TCRdb called the 5' RACE reads again in MiXCR, with one record for every CDR3 protein. Of roughly 800,000 distinct CDR3 sequences listed, roughly 50% are singletons. Concerning this clonotype itself: Its antigen is as yet unknown.

Study outcomes and limitations: Naive CD4+ cell counts and diversity both ran higher in long-lived than in aged donors.

The sample taken for sequencing was blood. This receptor was obtained from an elderly man in good health.

The CDR3 here is CASRSQGNGYTF. In DNA, the CDR3 is TGTGCCAGCAGATCCCAGGGAAACGGCTACACCTTC. The genes are TRBV6-5 and TRBJ1-2; D perhaps matches TRBD1 (5 bases). Trimming shortened V by 6 bases and J by 8 bases, and 13 bases separated the two germline ends. Per germline, CDR1 MNHEY and CDR2 SVGAGI. This CDR3 spans 12 amino acids.